This TCR beta chain was sequenced for a study of blood T cell repertoires in COVID-19. For the study at large: PBMCs, B-cell-depleted T cells, or T cells provided the cDNA or gDNA that made up the material.

Ages ranged from roughly 18 to 95 years, with residence in more than 20 US areas. The protocol was immunoSEQ multiplex PCR, while the TCRdb copy is restricted to in-frame clones and leaves out a portion. Of roughly 300,000 clones in the sample, about 92% are singletons; the top ten hold around a sixth. The J segment lost 1 base and the V segment lost 3 bases, leaving 5 bases of the junction unmatched. The germline V gene has CDR1 SGHTA and CDR2 FQGNSA. This CDR3 is 16 amino acids long. This clone has only a few counts. The receptor was derived from a woman aged 25 to 39 who had recovered from COVID-19. This chain joins TRBV7-2 and TRBJ2-3; 9 nucleotides align to TRBD1. The sequencing sample was made of PBMCs or T cells enriched from blood (not recorded which). CDR3 loop: CASSLGTGSRTDTQYF. The CDR3 region has the DNA TGTGCCAGCAGCTTGGGGACAGGGAGCCGCACAGATACGCAGTATTTT.